The rows below give T cell receptor beta chains drawn from one sample of a study of blood T cell repertoires in COVID-19. Sequencing used immunoSEQ multiplex PCR; TCRdb keeps in-frame clones, though not all of them. Found here are roughly 69,000 clones, about 80% of them singletons; the top ten hold 12% to 15%. The sequenced sample was peripheral blood. The receptors were sampled from a man in his sixties with COVID-19, enrolled during active disease. CDR3s include the opening cysteine and the closing phenylalanine or tryptophan. The D gene is left open where the match is weak. Clone size is not always given. Where it is, it says once, few, many or a class for expanded clones.

j_call v_call clone_size d_call cdr3_aa
TRBJ1-2 TRBV28 NA TRBD1 CASIPPAGGGYTF
TRBJ2-3 TRBV19 NA TRBD1 CASSVGQVIDTQYF
TRBJ1-3 TRBV27 few NA CASSLRGPGNTIYF
TRBJ2-3 TRBV5-1 NA TRBD2 CASTPSSRGGADTQYF
TRBJ1-3 TRBV7-9 NA NA CASRFLGGGNTIYF
TRBJ1-5 TRBV6-1 NA TRBD1 CASSEIGQGNQPQHF
TRBJ2-2 TRBV19 NA TRBD2 CASSPSGTNTGELFF
TRBJ1-4 TRBV19 NA NA CATRGGNNEKLFF
TRBJ1-1 TRBV12-3/TRBV12-4 NA TRBD1 CASSSQGWTEAFF
TRBJ2-3 TRBV4-1 NA TRBD2 CASSQDGTGGVEDTQYF
TRBJ2-7 TRBV5-5 NA NA CASSLEQRLSEQYF
TRBJ1-2 TRBV5-4 NA NA CASSLGRAYGYTF
TRBJ2-5 TRBV5-1 NA NA CASSLITDQETQYF
TRBJ2-7 TRBV12-5 few NA CASGTGYEQYF
TRBJ1-5 TRBV3-1/TRBV3-2 NA TRBD1 CASSQGQGDNQPQHF
TRBJ1-2 TRBV30 few NA CAWSVLGEVGYTF
TRBJ2-3 TRBV7-2 once TRBD2 CASSPGLVDHTQYF
TRBJ1-1 TRBV19 NA TRBD1 CASSPGDRGNTEAFF
TRBJ2-7 TRBV7-9 NA TRBD1 CASSPGQGINEQYF
TRBJ2-7 TRBV5-6 few NA CASSSLQGYEQYF
TRBJ2-3 TRBV5-4 NA NA CASSSDGGDTQYF
TRBJ1-3 TRBV30 NA NA CAWSVGGSGNTIYF
TRBJ2-7 TRBV2 NA NA CASTVQGKSMGQYF
TRBJ2-7 TRBV7-9 NA NA CASSFGQGHYEQYF
TRBJ1-4 TRBV27 few NA CASSLVRGSVWTNEKLFF
TRBJ1-1 TRBV7-9 NA NA CASSPPPSSGPKAFF
TRBJ1-6 TRBV4-1 NA TRBD1 CASSQVLAGQGNSPLHF
TRBJ1-1 TRBV5-4 once TRBD1 CASRAGQGATYTEAFF
TRBJ2-2 TRBV15 NA NA CATSRDKSQRYTGELFF
TRBJ2-5 TRBV5-4 NA NA CASSLNEETQYF
TRBJ2-1 TRBV19 few TRBD2 CASSIGRGDRNEQFF